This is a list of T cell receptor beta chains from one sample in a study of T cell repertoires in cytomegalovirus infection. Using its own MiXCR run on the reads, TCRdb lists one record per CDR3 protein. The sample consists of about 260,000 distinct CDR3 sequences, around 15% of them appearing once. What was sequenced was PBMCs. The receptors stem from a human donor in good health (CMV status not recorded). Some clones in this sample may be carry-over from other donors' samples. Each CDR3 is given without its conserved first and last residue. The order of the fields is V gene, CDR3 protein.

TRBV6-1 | ASSDGLTNEKLF
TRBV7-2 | ASSLPTGVNSPLH
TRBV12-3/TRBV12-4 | ASSPKGLTGEQY
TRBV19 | ASSIGQFSSGANVLI
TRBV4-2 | ASSQDLRLAGGETQY
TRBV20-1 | SARDLRTGATQY
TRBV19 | ASSIYSATDTQY
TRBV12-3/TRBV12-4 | ASYRRGNMNTEAF
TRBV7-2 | ASRPSFGTDTQY
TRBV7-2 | ASSRDGFTGELF
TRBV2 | ASSDRGYEQY
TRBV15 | ATSRDDADTQY
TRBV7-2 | ASSPTGTTDTQY
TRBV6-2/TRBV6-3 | ASRRPAGATSYEQY
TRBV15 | ATSRELTGTYEQY
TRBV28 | ASSSSGTGQYEQY
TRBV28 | ASSFPFGSGRSDEQF
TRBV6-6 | ASTQDGSSYEQY
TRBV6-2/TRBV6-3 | ASSDHHAGWDYEQY
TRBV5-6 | ASSYRQGAEAF
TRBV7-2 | ASTTSPISVF
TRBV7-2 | ASSLDLGAGQPQH
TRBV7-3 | ASSFPGETQY
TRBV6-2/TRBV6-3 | ASSYSTLREQY
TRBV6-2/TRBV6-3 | ASSAGATAYYTEAF
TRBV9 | ASSVGDGKETQY
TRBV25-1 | ASSLSTNSKF
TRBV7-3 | ASSSVSGSVTGELF
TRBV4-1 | ASSHTGLAEYNEQF
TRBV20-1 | SATSGRVWMGEAF
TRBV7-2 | ASRPAGTRNTDTQY
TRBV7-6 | ASISSPGTPPGNIQY
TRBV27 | ASRPGQVNTEAF
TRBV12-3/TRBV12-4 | ASRFRGGAFVDTQY
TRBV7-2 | ASSTGTGGPPLMRGYT
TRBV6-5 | ASRRTGGYYEQF
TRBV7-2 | ASSLGDRSSGYT
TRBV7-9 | ASSPEFPREGKDTQY
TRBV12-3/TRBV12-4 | ASSFWLSGGPNEQF
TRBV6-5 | ASRPTSGTDTQY
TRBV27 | ASRFRSYYGYT
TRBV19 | ASQPGQNSYEQY